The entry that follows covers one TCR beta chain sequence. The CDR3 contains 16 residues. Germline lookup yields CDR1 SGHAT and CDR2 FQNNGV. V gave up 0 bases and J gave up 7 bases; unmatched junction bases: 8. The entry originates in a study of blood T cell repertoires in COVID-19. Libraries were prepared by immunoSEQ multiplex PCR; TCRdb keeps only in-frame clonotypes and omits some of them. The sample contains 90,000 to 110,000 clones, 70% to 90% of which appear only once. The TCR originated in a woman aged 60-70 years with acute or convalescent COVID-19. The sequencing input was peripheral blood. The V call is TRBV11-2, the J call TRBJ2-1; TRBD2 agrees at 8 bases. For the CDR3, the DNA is TGTGCCAGCAGCTTAGATCCGGTAGCGGGGACAAATGAGCAGTTCTTC. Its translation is CASSLDPVAGTNEQFF.